This is a list of T cell receptor beta chains from one sample in a study of Graves' ophthalmopathy and Graves' hyperthyroidism. TCRdb independently ran MiXCR on the multiplex PCR reads; one entry per CDR3 protein. The sample consists of 350,000 to 450,000 distinct CDR3 sequences, around 20% of them appearing once. Sequenced: peripheral blood. Receptors originate from a woman younger than 35 with stable Graves' hyperthyroidism. Both conserved end residues are part of each CDR3. A D gene is named only where the DNA matches it firmly. Expanded clones get a size class; other rows say once, few or many, or leave the size out.

CDR3aa: CASGRGTGYGYTF
CDR3nt: TGTGCCAGCGGTCGGGGGACGGGATATGGCTACACCTTC
v_gene: TRBV12-3/TRBV12-4
j_gene: TRBJ1-2
d_gene: .
abundance: many

CDR3aa: CSDREGQGRLSETQYF
CDR3nt: TGTTCCGACCGCGAAGGACAGGGTCGCCTCTCGGAGACCCAGTACTTC
v_gene: TRBV12-5
j_gene: TRBJ2-5
d_gene: TRBD1
abundance: many

CDR3aa: CASSGSPGGIKYF
CDR3nt: TGTGCCAGTAGTGGGTCCCCAGGTGGCATTAAGTACTTC
v_gene: TRBV19
j_gene: TRBJ2-4
d_gene: .
abundance: many

CDR3aa: CASSLGVGRPEAFF
CDR3nt: TGTGCCAGCAGTTTAGGGGTGGGTAGGCCTGAAGCTTTCTTT
v_gene: TRBV12-3/TRBV12-4
j_gene: TRBJ1-1
d_gene: .
abundance: .

CDR3aa: CASNPGRGRYEQYF
CDR3nt: TGTGCCAGCAACCCCGGCAGGGGGCGTTACGAGCAGTACTTC
v_gene: TRBV6-1
j_gene: TRBJ2-7
d_gene: TRBD1
abundance: .

CDR3aa: CASSSIRGGHYGYTF
CDR3nt: TGTGCCAGCAGTTCCATCCGGGGAGGGCACTATGGCTACACCTTC
v_gene: TRBV6-8
j_gene: TRBJ1-2
d_gene: .
abundance: .

CDR3aa: CASSLQGALGEQYF
CDR3nt: TGTGCCAGCAGTTTACAGGGGGCGCTCGGCGAGCAGTACTTC
v_gene: TRBV28
j_gene: TRBJ2-7
d_gene: TRBD1
abundance: many

CDR3aa: CVSGPGPDTGELFF
CDR3nt: TGTGTCAGCGGCCCGGGACCGGACACCGGGGAGCTGTTTTTT
v_gene: TRBV6-1
j_gene: TRBJ2-2
d_gene: .
abundance: .

CDR3aa: CASSYSVVGSDEQYF
CDR3nt: TGTGCCAGCAGTTACTCGGTCGTCGGATCGGACGAGCAGTACTTC
v_gene: TRBV6-5
j_gene: TRBJ2-7
d_gene: .
abundance: many

CDR3aa: CASSRPDRADQPQHF
CDR3nt: TGTGCCAGCAGCCGTCCGGACAGGGCAGACCAGCCCCAGCATTTT
v_gene: TRBV6-1
j_gene: TRBJ1-5
d_gene: TRBD1
abundance: many

CDR3aa: CSADKVSVQYF
CDR3nt: TGCAGTGCTGACAAAGTATCGGTGCAGTACTTC
v_gene: TRBV20-1
j_gene: TRBJ2-7
d_gene: .
abundance: many

CDR3aa: CASSLGQGGIHF
CDR3nt: TGTGCCAGCAGCCTTGGACAGGGGGGGATACATTTT
v_gene: TRBV5-5
j_gene: TRBJ1-5
d_gene: TRBD1
abundance: .

CDR3aa: CASSSPSSGSPYEQYF
CDR3nt: TGTGCCAGCAGTTCCCCGTCGAGCGGGAGTCCCTACGAGCAGTACTTC
v_gene: TRBV12-3/TRBV12-4
j_gene: TRBJ2-7
d_gene: TRBD2
abundance: many

CDR3aa: CASSEDRGLDGSNQPQHF
CDR3nt: TGTGCCAGCAGTGAAGACAGGGGTTTGGATGGTAGCAATCAGCCCCAGCATTTT
v_gene: TRBV25-1
j_gene: TRBJ1-5
d_gene: TRBD1
abundance: many

CDR3aa: CAISPGTPSNQPQHF
CDR3nt: TGTGCCATCAGCCCCGGGACACCTAGCAATCAGCCCCAGCATTTT
v_gene: TRBV10-3
j_gene: TRBJ1-5
d_gene: .
abundance: many

CDR3aa: CASSTGQGVGGYTF
CDR3nt: TGTGCCAGCAGTACCGGACAGGGGGTGGGCGGCTACACCTTC
v_gene: TRBV6-1
j_gene: TRBJ1-2
d_gene: TRBD1
abundance: .

CDR3aa: CATVGQGSPEQYF
CDR3nt: TGTGCCACCGTGGGACAGGGATCGCCCGAGCAGTACTTC
v_gene: TRBV24-1
j_gene: TRBJ2-7
d_gene: TRBD1
abundance: many

CDR3aa: CASSYSPKETQYF
CDR3nt: TGTGCCAGCAGTTACTCCCCGAAAGAGACCCAGTACTTC
v_gene: TRBV6-5
j_gene: TRBJ2-5
d_gene: .
abundance: many

CDR3aa: CASSSAGLGTGELFF
CDR3nt: TGTGCCAGCAGTTCCGCGGGGCTTGGCACCGGGGAGCTGTTTTTT
v_gene: TRBV6-5
j_gene: TRBJ2-2
d_gene: .
abundance: .

CDR3aa: CASSLIGQGVNEQYF
CDR3nt: TGCGCCAGCAGCTTAATCGGACAGGGGGTTAACGAGCAGTACTTC
v_gene: TRBV5-1
j_gene: TRBJ2-7
d_gene: TRBD1
abundance: .

CDR3aa: CASSPRGETYEQYF
CDR3nt: TGTGCCAGCAGCCCACGAGGCGAGACATACGAGCAGTACTTC
v_gene: TRBV7-2
j_gene: TRBJ2-7
d_gene: .
abundance: many

CDR3aa: CASSLVQGFQPQHF
CDR3nt: TGTGCCAGCAGTTTAGTCCAGGGGTTTCAGCCCCAGCATTTT
v_gene: TRBV28
j_gene: TRBJ1-5
d_gene: .
abundance: .

CDR3aa: CASSTSADRTNSPLHF
CDR3nt: TGCGCCAGCAGCACGTCAGCGGACAGGACTAATTCACCCCTCCACTTT
v_gene: TRBV5-1
j_gene: TRBJ1-6
d_gene: TRBD1
abundance: .

CDR3aa: CASSPRVLYGYTF
CDR3nt: TGTGCCAGCAGTCCCAGGGTCCTCTATGGCTACACCTTC
v_gene: TRBV12-3/TRBV12-4
j_gene: TRBJ1-2
d_gene: .
abundance: many

CDR3aa: CSARNSEGPSNQPQHF
CDR3nt: TGCAGTGCTAGGAACAGCGAGGGGCCTAGCAATCAGCCCCAGCATTTT
v_gene: TRBV20-1
j_gene: TRBJ1-5
d_gene: .
abundance: many

CDR3aa: CSVGILGQGYEQYF
CDR3nt: TGCAGCGTTGGGATCTTAGGACAGGGCTACGAGCAGTACTTC
v_gene: TRBV29-1
j_gene: TRBJ2-7
d_gene: TRBD1
abundance: .

CDR3aa: CASSDGLAGSYDQYF
CDR3nt: TGCGCCAGCAGCGATGGACTAGCGGGATCCTACGATCAGTACTTC
v_gene: TRBV5-1
j_gene: TRBJ2-7
d_gene: TRBD2
abundance: .